The clone carrying this T cell receptor beta chain has just a few counts. Antigen unknown. These data belong to a study of response to subunit inactivated influenza vaccine. The CDR3 length is 15 residues. V lost 5 bases to trimming and J lost 8 bases, with 20 bases between them. CDR1 and CDR2 (germline): SGHRS, YFSETQ. General study findings and limits: It was suggested by the authors that few new T cells are recruited by each seasonal influenza vaccination.

TCRdb reprocessed the RT-PCR reads via MiXCR and lists one record per CDR3 protein. The sample has about 570,000 distinct CDR3 sequences, roughly 12% seen once. The chain employs TRBV5-1 and TRBJ2-1; D is unclear. This receptor was obtained from a man in his forties or fifties who received an inactivated influenza vaccine. Sequenced here: PBMCs from blood, sampled on the day of vaccination. The CDR3: CASRATPFGRDEQFF. CDR3 DNA: TGCGCCAGCAGAGCGACGCCTTTCGGACGGGATGAGCAGTTCTTC.